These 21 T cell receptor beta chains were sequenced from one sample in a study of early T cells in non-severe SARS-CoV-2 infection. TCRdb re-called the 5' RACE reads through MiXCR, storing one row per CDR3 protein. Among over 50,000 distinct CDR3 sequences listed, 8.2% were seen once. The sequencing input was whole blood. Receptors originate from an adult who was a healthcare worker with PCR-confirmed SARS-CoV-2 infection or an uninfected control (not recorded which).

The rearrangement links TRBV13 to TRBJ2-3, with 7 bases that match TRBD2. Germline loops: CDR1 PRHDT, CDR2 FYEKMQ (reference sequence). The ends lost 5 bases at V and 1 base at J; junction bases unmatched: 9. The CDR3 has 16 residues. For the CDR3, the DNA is TGTGCCAGCAGCCCCGCAGGGAGCGGGGGCACAGATACGCAGTATTTT. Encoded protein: CASSPAGSGGTDTQYF. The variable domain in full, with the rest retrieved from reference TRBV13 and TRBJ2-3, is AAGVIQSPRHLIKEKRETATLKCYPIPRHDTVYWYQQGPGQDPQFLISFYEKMQSDKGSIPDRFSAQQFSDYHSELNMSSLELGDSALYFCASSPAGSGGTDTQYFGPGTRLTVL.

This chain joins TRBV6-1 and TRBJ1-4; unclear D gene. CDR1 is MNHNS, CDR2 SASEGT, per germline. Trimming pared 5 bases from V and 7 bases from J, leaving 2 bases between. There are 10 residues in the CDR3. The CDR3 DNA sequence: TGTGCCAGCAGTACTGAAAAACTGTTTTTT. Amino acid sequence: CASSTEKLFF.

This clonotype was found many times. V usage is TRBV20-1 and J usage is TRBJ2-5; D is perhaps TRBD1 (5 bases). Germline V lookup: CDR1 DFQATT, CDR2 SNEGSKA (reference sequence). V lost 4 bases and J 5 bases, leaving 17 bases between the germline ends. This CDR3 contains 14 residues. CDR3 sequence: CSAKSLGQGETQYF. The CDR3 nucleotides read TGCAGTGCTAAGTCTCTGGGGCAGGGCGAGACCCAGTACTTC.

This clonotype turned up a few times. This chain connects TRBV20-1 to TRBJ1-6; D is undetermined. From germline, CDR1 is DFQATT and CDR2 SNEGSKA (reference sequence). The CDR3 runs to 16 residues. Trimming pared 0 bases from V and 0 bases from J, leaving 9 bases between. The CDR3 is CSARDPGRSYNSPLHF. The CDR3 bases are TGCAGTGCTAGAGATCCAGGTCGCTCCTATAATTCACCCCTCCACTTT.

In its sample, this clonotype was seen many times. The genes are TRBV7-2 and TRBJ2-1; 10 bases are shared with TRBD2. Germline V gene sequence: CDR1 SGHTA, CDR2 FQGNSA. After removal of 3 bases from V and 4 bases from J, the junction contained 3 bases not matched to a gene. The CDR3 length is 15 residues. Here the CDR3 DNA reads TGTGCCAGCAGCTTTGGGACTAGCGCTTACAATGAGCAGTTCTTC. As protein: CASSFGTSAYNEQFF. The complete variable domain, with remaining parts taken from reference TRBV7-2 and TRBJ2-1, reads GAGVSQSPSNKVTEKGKDVELRCDPISGHTALYWYRQSLGQGLEFLIYFQGNSAPDKSGLPSDRFSAERTGGSVSTLTIQRTQQEDSAVYLCASSFGTSAYNEQFFGPGTRLTVL.

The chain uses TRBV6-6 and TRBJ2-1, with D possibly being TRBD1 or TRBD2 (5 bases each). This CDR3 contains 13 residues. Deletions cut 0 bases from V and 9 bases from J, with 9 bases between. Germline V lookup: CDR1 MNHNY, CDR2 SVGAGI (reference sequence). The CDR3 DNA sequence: TGTGCCAGCAGTTACTCGAGGGGTGTTGAGCAGTTCTTC. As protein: CASSYSRGVEQFF.

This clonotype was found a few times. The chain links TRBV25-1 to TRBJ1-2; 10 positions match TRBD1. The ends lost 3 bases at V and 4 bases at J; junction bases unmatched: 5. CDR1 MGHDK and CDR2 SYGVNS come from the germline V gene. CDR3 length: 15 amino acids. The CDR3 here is CASSDPGTGVYGYTF. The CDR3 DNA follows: TGTGCCAGCAGTGACCCCGGGACAGGGGTCTATGGCTACACCTTC.

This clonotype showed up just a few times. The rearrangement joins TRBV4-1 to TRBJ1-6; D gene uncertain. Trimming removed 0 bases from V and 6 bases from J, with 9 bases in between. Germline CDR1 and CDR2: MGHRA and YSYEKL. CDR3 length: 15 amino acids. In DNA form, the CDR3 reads TGCGCCAGCAGCCAAGAACGATTGCCTAATTCACCCCTCCACTTT. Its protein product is CASSQERLPNSPLHF.

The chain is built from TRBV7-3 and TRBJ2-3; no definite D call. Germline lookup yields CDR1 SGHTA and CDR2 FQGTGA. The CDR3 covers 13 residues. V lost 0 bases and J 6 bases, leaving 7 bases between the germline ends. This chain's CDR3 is CASSLTIGDTQYF. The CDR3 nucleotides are TGTGCCAGCAGCTTAACGATAGGGGATACGCAGTATTTT.

The DNA for the CDR3 is TGTGCCAGCAGCTGGCGGGGCGATGAGCAGTTCTTC. Translating gives CASSWRGDEQFF. V is TRBV11-2 and J is TRBJ2-1, with D perhaps matching TRBD2 (6 bases). The V gene's germline CDR1 is SGHAT and CDR2 FQNNGV. The V end was cut by 4 bases, the J end by 8 bases, with 9 bases between. The CDR3 sequence is 12 residues long.

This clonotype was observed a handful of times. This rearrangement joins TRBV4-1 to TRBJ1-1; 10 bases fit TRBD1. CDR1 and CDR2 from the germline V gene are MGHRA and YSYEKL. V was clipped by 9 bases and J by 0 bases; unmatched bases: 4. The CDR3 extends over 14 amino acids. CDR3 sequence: CASRGQGLNTEAFF. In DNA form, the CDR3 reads TGCGCCAGTAGGGGACAGGGGCTGAACACTGAAGCTTTCTTT.

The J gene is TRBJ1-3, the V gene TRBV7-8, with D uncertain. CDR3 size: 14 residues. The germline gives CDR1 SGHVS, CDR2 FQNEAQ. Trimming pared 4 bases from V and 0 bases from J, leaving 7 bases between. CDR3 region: CASSSSSSGNTIYF. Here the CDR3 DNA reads TGTGCCAGCAGCTCCTCTTCCTCTGGAAACACCATATATTTT.

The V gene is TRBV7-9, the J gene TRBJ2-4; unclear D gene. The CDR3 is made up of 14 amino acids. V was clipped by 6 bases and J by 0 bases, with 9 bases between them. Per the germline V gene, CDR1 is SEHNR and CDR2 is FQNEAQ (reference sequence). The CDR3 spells CASSSSGAKNIQYF. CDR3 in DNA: TGTGCCAGCAGTTCAAGTGGAGCCAAAAACATTCAGTACTTC.

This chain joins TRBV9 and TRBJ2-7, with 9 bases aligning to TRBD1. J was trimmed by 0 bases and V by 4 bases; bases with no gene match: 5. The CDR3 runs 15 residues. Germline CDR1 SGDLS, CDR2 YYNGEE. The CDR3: CASSPRDRVSYEQYF. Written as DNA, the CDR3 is TGTGCCAGCAGCCCGCGGGACAGGGTCTCCTACGAGCAGTACTTC.

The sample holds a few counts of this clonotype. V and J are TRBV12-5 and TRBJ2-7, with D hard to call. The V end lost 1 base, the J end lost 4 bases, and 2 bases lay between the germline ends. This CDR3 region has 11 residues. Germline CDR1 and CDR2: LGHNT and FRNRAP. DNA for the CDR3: TGTGCTAGTGGTTTGGGGTACGAGCAGTACTTC. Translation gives CASGLGYEQYF.

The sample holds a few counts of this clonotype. The CDR3 spells CASSLAGIGGEEQFF. DNA of the CDR3: TGTGCCAGCAGCTTAGCGGGGATAGGGGGCGAGGAGCAGTTCTTC. This rearrangement joins TRBV7-6 to TRBJ2-1, with TRBD1 matching over 7 bases. The germline gives CDR1 SGHVS, CDR2 FNYEAQ. CDR3 length equals 15 residues. V lost 0 bases, J lost 10 bases, and 9 bases stayed unmatched.

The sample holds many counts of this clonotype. The CDR3 nucleotides read TGTGCCAGCAGCCCCCGGGCGTACGAGCAGTACTTC. Its translation: CASSPRAYEQYF. The chain uses TRBV7-2 and TRBJ2-7; D is uncertain. Trimming removed 5 bases from V and 4 bases from J, with 9 bases in between. Germline V gene sequence: CDR1 SGHTA, CDR2 FQGNSA. CDR3 length equals 12 residues.

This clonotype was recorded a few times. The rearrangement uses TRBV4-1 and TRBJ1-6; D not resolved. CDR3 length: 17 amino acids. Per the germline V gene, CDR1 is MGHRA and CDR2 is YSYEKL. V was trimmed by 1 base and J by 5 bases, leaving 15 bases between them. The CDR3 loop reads CASSQAVLGLDNSPLHF. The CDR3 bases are TGCGCCAGCAGCCAAGCCGTGCTTGGACTGGATAATTCACCCCTCCACTTT.

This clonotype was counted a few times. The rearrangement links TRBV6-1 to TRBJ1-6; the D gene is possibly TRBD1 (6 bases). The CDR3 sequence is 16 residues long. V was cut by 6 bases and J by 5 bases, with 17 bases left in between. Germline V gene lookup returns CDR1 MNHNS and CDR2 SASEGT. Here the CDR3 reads CASSAEGEWNNSPLHF. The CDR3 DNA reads TGTGCCAGCAGCGCAGAGGGGGAATGGAATAATTCACCCCTCCACTTT.

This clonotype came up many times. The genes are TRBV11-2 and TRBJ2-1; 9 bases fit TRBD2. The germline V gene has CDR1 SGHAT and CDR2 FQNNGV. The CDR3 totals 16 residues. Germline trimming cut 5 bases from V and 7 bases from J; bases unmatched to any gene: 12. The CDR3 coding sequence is TGTGCCAGCAGCCCTTTAGCGGGAGCAAAATGGAATGAGCAGTTCTTC. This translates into CASSPLAGAKWNEQFF.

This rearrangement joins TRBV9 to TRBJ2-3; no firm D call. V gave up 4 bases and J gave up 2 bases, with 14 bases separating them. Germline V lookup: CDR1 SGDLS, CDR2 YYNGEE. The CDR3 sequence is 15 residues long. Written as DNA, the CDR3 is TGTGCCAGCAGCCTAGAGCAGGTCACCACAGATACGCAGTATTTT. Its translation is CASSLEQVTTDTQYF.